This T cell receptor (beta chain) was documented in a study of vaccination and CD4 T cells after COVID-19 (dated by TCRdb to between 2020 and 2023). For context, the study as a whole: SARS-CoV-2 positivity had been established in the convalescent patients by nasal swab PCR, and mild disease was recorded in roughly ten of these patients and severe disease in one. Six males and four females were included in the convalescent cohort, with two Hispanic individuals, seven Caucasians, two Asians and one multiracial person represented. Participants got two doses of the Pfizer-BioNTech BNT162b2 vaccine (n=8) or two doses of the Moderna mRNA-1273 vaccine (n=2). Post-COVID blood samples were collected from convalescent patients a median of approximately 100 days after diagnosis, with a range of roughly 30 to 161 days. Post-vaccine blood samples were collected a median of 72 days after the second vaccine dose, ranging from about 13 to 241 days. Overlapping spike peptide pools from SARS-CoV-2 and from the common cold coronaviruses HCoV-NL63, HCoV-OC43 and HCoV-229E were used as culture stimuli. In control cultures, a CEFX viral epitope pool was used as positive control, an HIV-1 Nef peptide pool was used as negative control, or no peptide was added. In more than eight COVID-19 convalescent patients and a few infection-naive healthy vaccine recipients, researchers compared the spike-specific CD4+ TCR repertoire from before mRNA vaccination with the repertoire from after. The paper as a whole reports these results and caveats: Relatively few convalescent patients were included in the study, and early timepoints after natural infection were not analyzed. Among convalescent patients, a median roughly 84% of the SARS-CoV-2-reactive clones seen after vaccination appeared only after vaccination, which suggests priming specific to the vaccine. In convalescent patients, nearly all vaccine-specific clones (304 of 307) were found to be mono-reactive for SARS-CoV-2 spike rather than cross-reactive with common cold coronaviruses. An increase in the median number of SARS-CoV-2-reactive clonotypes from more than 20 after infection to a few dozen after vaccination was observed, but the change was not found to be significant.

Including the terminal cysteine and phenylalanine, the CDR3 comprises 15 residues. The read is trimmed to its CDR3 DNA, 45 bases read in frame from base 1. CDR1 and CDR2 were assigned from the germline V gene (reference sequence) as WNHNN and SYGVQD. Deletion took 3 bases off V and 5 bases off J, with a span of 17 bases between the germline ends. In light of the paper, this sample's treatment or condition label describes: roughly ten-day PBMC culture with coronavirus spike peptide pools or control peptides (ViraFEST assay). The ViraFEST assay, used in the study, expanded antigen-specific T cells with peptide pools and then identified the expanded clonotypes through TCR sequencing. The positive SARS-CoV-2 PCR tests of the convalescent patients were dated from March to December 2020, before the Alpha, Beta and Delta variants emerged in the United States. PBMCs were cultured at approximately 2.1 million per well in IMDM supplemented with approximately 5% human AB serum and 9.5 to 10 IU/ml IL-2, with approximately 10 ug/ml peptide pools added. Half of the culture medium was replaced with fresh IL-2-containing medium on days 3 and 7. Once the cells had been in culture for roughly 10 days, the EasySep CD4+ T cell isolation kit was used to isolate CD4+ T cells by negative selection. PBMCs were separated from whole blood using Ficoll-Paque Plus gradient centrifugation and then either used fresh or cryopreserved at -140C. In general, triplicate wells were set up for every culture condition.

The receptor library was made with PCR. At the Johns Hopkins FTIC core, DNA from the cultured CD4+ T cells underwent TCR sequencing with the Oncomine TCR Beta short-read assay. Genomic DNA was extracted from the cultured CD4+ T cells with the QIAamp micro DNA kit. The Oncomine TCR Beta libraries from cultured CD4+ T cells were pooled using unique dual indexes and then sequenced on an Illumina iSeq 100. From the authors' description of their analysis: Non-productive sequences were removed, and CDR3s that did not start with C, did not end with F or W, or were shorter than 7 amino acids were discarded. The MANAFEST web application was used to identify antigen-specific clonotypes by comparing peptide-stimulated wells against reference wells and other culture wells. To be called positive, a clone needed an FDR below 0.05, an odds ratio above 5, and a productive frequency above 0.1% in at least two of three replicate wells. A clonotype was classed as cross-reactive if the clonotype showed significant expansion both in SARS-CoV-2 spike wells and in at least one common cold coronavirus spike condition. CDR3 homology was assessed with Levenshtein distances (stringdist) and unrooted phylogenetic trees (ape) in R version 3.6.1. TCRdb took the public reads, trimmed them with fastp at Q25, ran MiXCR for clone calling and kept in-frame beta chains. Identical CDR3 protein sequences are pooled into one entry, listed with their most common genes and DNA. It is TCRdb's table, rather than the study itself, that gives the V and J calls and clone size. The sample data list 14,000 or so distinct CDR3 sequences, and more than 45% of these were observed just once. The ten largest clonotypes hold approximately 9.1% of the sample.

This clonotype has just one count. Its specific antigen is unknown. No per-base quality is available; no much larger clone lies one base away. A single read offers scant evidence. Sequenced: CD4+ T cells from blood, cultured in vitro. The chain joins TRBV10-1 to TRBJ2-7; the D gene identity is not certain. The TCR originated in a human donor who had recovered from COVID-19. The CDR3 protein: CASSDSGPAIHEQYF. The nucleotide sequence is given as TGCGCCAGCAGTGACTCAGGACCGGCCATCCACGAGCAGTACTTC.